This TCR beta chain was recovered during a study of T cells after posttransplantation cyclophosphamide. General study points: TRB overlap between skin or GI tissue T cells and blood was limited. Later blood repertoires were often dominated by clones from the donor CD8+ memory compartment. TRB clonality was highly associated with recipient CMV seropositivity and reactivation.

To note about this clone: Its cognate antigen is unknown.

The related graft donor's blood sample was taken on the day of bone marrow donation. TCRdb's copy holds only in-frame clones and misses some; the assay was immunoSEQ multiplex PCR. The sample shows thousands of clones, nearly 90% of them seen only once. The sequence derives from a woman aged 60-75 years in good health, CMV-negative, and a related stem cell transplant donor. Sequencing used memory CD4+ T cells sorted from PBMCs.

CDR3 region: CASSREERETDTQYF. CDR3 coding DNA: TGTGCCAGCAGCCGCGAGGAGCGGGAGACAGATACGCAGTATTTT. The chain is built from TRBV11-1 and TRBJ2-3; 8 bases map to TRBD2. The germline V gene encodes CDR1 SGHAT and CDR2 FQDESV (reference sequence). V was pared by 5 bases and J by 3 bases, with 7 bases of the junction left unmatched. This CDR3 spans 15 amino acids.